These 27 T cell receptor beta chains share one sample of origin, sequenced in a study of T cell responses to AZD1222 COVID-19 vaccine. Generated by immunoSEQ multiplex PCR, the TCRdb table keeps only in-frame clones and is missing some. The sample has hundreds of thousands of clones, about 92% seen once. Specimen: peripheral blood, collected on day 0 of MenACWY control vaccination. The receptor set was obtained from an adult in good health.

This clone was recorded only once. This rearrangement joins TRBV10-1 to TRBJ1-1; D gene unclear. The germline V gene encodes CDR1 WNHNN and CDR2 SYGVQD (reference sequence). The CDR3 length is 14 residues. Trimming left V 6 bases short and J 2 bases short, with 13 bases between. Written as DNA, the CDR3 is TGCGCCAGCAGCCGGACGTCCAAAAACACTGAAGCTTTCTTT. It codes for CASSRTSKNTEAFF.

The J gene is TRBJ1-1, the V gene TRBV12-3 or TRBV12-4; D gene ambiguous. Trimming pared 3 bases from V and 3 bases from J, leaving 8 bases between. CDR3 length: 13 residues. The CDR3 loop reads CASSFQRDTEAFF. For the CDR3, the DNA is TGTGCCAGCAGTTTTCAACGGGACACTGAAGCTTTCTTT.

This rearrangement joins TRBV3-1 (or the pseudogene TRBV3-2) to TRBJ1-3; D not certain. The V gene lost 4 bases and the J gene lost 2 bases, with 9 bases spanning the gap. Germline V gives CDR1 LGHDT, CDR2 YNNKEL (reference sequence). The CDR3 totals 14 residues. The CDR3 nucleotides read TGTGCCAGCAGCCCTCGACTGCCTGGAAACACCATATATTTT. This translates into CASSPRLPGNTIYF.

V gene TRBV7-9 combines with J gene TRBJ2-7, with TRBD1 matching over 7 bases. The V gene end was trimmed by 5 bases and the J gene end by 6 bases; junction bases not matched to a gene: 13. In germline, CDR1 is SEHNR, CDR2 FQNEAQ (reference sequence). CDR3 size: 15 residues. CDR3: CASSQGTVDLGEQYF. Written as DNA, the CDR3 is TGTGCCAGCAGCCAAGGGACAGTCGATTTAGGCGAGCAGTACTTC.

The gene calls are TRBV6-6 and TRBJ1-2, with 7 bases that match TRBD1. The germline CDR1 and CDR2 sequences are MNHNY and SVGAGI (reference sequence). CDR3 length: 12 residues. The V gene end was trimmed by 6 bases and the J gene end by 8 bases; junction bases not matched to a gene: 6. This CDR3 is CASSPGGGGYTF. The DNA of the CDR3 is TGTGCCAGCAGCCCAGGGGGTGGCGGCTACACCTTC.

The J gene is TRBJ1-3, the V gene TRBV5-4, with D tentatively TRBD1 (5 bases). CDR3 size: 15 residues. The V gene's germline CDR1 is SGHNT and CDR2 YYREEE (reference sequence). V was cut by 4 bases and J by 4 bases, with 15 bases left in between. CDR3 nucleotides: TGTGCCAGCAGCGCCGTCAGGGACTCGGGAAACACCATATATTTT. Translated, it gives CASSAVRDSGNTIYF.

The chain joins TRBV4-1 to TRBJ1-3; D remains unclear. Germline V gives CDR1 MGHRA, CDR2 YSYEKL. V gave up 4 bases and J gave up 3 bases, with 16 bases separating them. The CDR3 contains 16 residues. DNA for the CDR3: TGCGCCAGCAGCCCAACGGGCGCCAAACGTGGAAACACCATATATTTT. Amino acids: CASSPTGAKRGNTIYF.

The table lists this clone with a count of one. The CDR3, as DNA: TGTGCCAGCAGTGGGGACAGCGGCGGGTATGGCTACACCTTC. Protein product: CASSGDSGGYGYTF. This chain uses TRBV2 with TRBJ1-2, with 7 bases that match TRBD1. Unmatched junction bases numbered 7, after V lost 4 bases and J lost 5 bases. From germline, CDR1 is SNHLY and CDR2 FYNNEI. This CDR3 is 14 amino acids long.

The J gene is TRBJ1-1, the V gene TRBV6-1, with D unclear. V was clipped by 0 bases and J by 5 bases, with 4 bases between them. The CDR3 has 12 residues. Germline lookup yields CDR1 MNHNS and CDR2 SASEGT. CDR3 in amino acids: CASSEAETEAFF. Written as DNA, the CDR3 is TGTGCCAGCAGTGAAGCGGAGACTGAAGCTTTCTTT.

In this sample, this clone turned up once. The chain combines TRBV29-1 with TRBJ1-5; no clear D gene. Per the germline V gene, CDR1 is SQVTM and CDR2 is ANQGSEA. V was pared by 4 bases and J by 0 bases, with 13 bases between. The CDR3 length is 15 residues. CDR3 protein: CSVGSGAYSNQPQHF. CDR3 in DNA: TGCAGCGTTGGATCGGGAGCCTATAGCAATCAGCCCCAGCATTTT.

The chain carries TRBV2 and TRBJ1-6; D is perhaps TRBD1 (6 bases). With 3 bases removed from V and 5 bases from J, the gap between germline ends came to 11 bases. The CDR3 spans 15 residues. Germline lookup yields CDR1 SNHLY and CDR2 FYNNEI. The CDR3 DNA reads TGTGCCAGCAGTGACAGGGGAATAAATAATTCACCCCTCCACTTT. Its protein is CASSDRGINNSPLHF.

The CDR3 sequence is CATSRDGQITGELFF. The CDR3, as DNA: TGTGCCACCAGCAGAGATGGACAGATCACCGGGGAGCTGTTTTTT. This chain connects TRBV15 to TRBJ2-2, with D possibly TRBD1 on 6 matching bases. Trimming cost V 0 bases and J 4 bases, with 9 bases left between them. Germline values: CDR1 LNHNV, CDR2 YYDKDF (reference sequence). The CDR3 covers 15 residues.

This rearrangement joins TRBV2 to TRBJ1-1, with D maybe TRBD1 (5 bases). The germline V and J ends were trimmed by 7 bases and 1 base, with 16 bases remaining between them. Germline CDR1 SNHLY, CDR2 FYNNEI. This CDR3 region has 15 residues. The CDR3 sequence: CASKIGGSGNTEAFF. The CDR3 region has the DNA TGTGCCAGCAAAATCGGGGGGTCGGGGAACACTGAAGCTTTCTTT.

This chain links TRBV28 with TRBJ1-1; possibly TRBD1 for D (6 bases). The germline V gene has CDR1 MDHEN and CDR2 SYDVKM. V gave up 6 bases and J gave up 4 bases, with 18 bases separating them. CDR3 length: 15 residues. CDR3 region: CASSFPRGATTEAFF. CDR3 sequence (DNA): TGTGCCAGCAGCTTTCCAAGGGGGGCGACCACTGAAGCTTTCTTT.

The chain joins TRBV3-1 (or the pseudogene TRBV3-2) to TRBJ2-1; 7 bases are shared with TRBD2. Germline loops: CDR1 LGHDT, CDR2 YNNKEL (reference sequence). This CDR3 comprises 13 residues. V lost 0 bases and J lost 16; bases outside the gene matches: 9. CDR3 sequence reads: CASSQDGRGGGFF. CDR3 nucleotide sequence: TGTGCCAGCAGCCAAGATGGGCGCGGCGGGGGTTTCTTC.

In this sample, this clone turned up once. The J gene is TRBJ1-2, the V gene TRBV4-1; no definite D call. The CDR3 totals 15 residues. V was trimmed by 0 bases and J by 0 bases, leaving 8 bases between them. Germline V gene sequence: CDR1 MGHRA, CDR2 YSYEKL. The CDR3 is CASSQDSRANYGYTF. CDR3 coding DNA: TGCGCCAGCAGCCAAGATTCGAGGGCTAACTATGGCTACACCTTC.

This clone has a single count. J is TRBJ2-7 and V is TRBV27; D is uncertain. The length of the CDR3 is 13 residues. Per the germline V gene, CDR1 is MNHEY and CDR2 is SMNVEV (reference sequence). V was pared by 8 bases and J by 3 bases, with 14 bases between. The chain's CDR3 is CASLGLPFYEQYF. The CDR3 DNA reads as TGTGCCAGCCTAGGCCTCCCCTTCTACGAGCAGTACTTC.

The genes are TRBV13 and TRBJ1-5; D gene uncertain. The CDR3 is made up of 12 amino acids. The germline V gene encodes CDR1 PRHDT and CDR2 FYEKMQ (reference sequence). The ends were cut back, 0 bases at V and 4 bases at J, with 1 base in the middle. CDR3 loop: CASSLGNQPQHF. CDR3 DNA sequence: TGTGCCAGCAGCTTAGGGAATCAGCCCCAGCATTTT.

V is TRBV28 and J is TRBJ1-5; TRBD1 agrees at 8 bases. With V trimmed by 4 bases and J by 2 bases, 1 base remained unmatched. CDR1 is MDHEN, CDR2 SYDVKM, per germline. The CDR3 is 14 amino acids. CDR3 nucleotides: TGTGCCAGCAGTTGGGGACAGGGCAATCAGCCCCAGCATTTT. Translating it yields CASSWGQGNQPQHF.

This chain links TRBV28 with TRBJ1-6; no clear D. The V and J ends lost 4 bases and 13 bases respectively, with 11 bases between them. The CDR3 totals 12 residues. Germline V gene sequence: CDR1 MDHEN, CDR2 SYDVKM. CDR3 in DNA: TGTGCCAGCAGTTCCAACATGGTGCCCCTCCACTTT. It is translated as CASSSNMVPLHF.

The chain couples TRBV3-1 (or the pseudogene TRBV3-2) to TRBJ1-1; D remains unclear. V was shortened by 0 bases and J by 3 bases, with 17 bases between the two germline ends. CDR3 length equals 17 residues. Per the germline V gene, CDR1 is LGHDT and CDR2 is YNNKEL (reference sequence). Here the CDR3 reads CASSQDGGRRWDTEAFF. The CDR3 DNA reads TGTGCCAGCAGCCAAGATGGAGGGAGGAGGTGGGACACTGAAGCTTTCTTT.

This sequence joins TRBV30 and TRBJ1-6; 9 nucleotides match TRBD1. CDR1 is GTSNPN, CDR2 SVGIG, per germline (reference sequence). CDR3 size: 17 residues. Trimming cost V 1 base and J 0 bases; bases outside gene matches: 4. The CDR3 sequence: CAWSGGTGSSYNSPLHF. The CDR3 DNA reads as TGTGCCTGGAGTGGGGGGACAGGGAGCTCCTATAATTCACCCCTCCACTTT.

This clone came up a few times. This chain links TRBV30 with TRBJ1-1; D is uncertain. The CDR3 spans 11 residues. V was trimmed by 7 bases and J by 10 bases, leaving 16 bases between them. Germline V gene sequence: CDR1 GTSNPN, CDR2 SVGIG (reference sequence). CDR3 sequence (DNA): TGTGCCTCCTCACCGGGGTACATAGCTTTCTTT. It is translated as CASSPGYIAFF.

Only a few counts were recorded for this clone. The chain uses TRBV4-1 and TRBJ2-1; unclear D gene. There are 14 residues in the CDR3. CDR1 and CDR2 from the germline V gene are MGHRA and YSYEKL. Trimming removed 3 bases at V and 0 bases at J, with 6 bases between. The CDR3 coding sequence is TGCGCCAGCAGCCACTACCTCTCCTACAATGAGCAGTTCTTC. Translating gives CASSHYLSYNEQFF.

The chain uses TRBV6-5 and TRBJ1-1; TRBD1 aligns across 8 bases. Germline V lookup: CDR1 MNHEY, CDR2 SVGAGI. This CDR3 comprises 16 residues. V shed 2 bases and J 0 bases; nucleotides not matched to a gene: 5. Here the CDR3 DNA reads TGTGCCAGCAGTTACAGACAGGGGCGGGTGAACACTGAAGCTTTCTTT. Translated, it gives CASSYRQGRVNTEAFF.

The CDR3 DNA sequence: TGCGCCAGCGGAAAGGGAGCTGGAAACACCATATATTTT. Translating it yields CASGKGAGNTIYF. The chain combines TRBV23-1 with TRBJ1-3; D gene uncertain. TRBV23-1 is an ORF, with its function uncertain. The CDR3 consists of 13 residues. The V gene lost 8 bases and the J gene lost 2 bases, with 10 bases spanning the gap.

In the case of this clone: The identical CDR3 is also encoded by other nucleotide sequences in the sample. The rearrangement joins TRBV28 to TRBJ1-2; D is perhaps TRBD1 (5 bases). This CDR3 region has 12 residues. From germline, CDR1 is MDHEN and CDR2 SYDVKM. V lost 3 bases, J lost 4 bases, and 6 bases lay in between. CDR3 region: CASSLGGYGYTF. In nucleotides, the CDR3 is TGTGCCAGCAGTTTGGGGGGCTATGGCTACACCTTC.